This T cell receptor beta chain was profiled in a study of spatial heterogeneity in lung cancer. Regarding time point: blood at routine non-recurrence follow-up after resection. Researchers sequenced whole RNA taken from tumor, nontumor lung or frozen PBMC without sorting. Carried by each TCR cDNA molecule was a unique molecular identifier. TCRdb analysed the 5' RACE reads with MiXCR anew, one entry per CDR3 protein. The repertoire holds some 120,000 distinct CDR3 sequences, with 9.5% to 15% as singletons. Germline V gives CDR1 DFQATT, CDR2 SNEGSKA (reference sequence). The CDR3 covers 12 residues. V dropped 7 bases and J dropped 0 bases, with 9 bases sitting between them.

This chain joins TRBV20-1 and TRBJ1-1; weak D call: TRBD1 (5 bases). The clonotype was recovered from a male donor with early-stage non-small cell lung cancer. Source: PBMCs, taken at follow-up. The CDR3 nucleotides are TGCAGTGACAAGACAGTGAACACTGAAGCTTTCTTT. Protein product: CSDKTVNTEAFF.